The text below deals with one T cell receptor beta chain. No antigen is known for it. Both 60 Vbeta primers and 13 Jbeta primers went into the PCR. Here immunoSEQ multiplex PCR was the method, and the copy in TCRdb shows in-frame clones only, minus some. The table includes around 40,000 clones, 70% to 80% detected once. This sample stems from a study of cytomegalovirus exposure and HLA in healthy donors. Study at large: Around 80 million unique TCRs from HLA-typed donors were held in an early data release. Most genotyped donors, approximately 77% of more than 300, had Caucasian-associated genetic ancestry.

General observations from the study: The authors enumerated 150 to 200 TCR beta chains as linked to cytomegalovirus.

Germline V gene data show CDR1 as SQVTM and CDR2 as ANQGSEA. CDR3 length: 14 amino acids. Deletions cut 7 bases from V and 4 bases from J, with 20 bases between. Sequenced material: PBMCs. The source of this sequence is a man aged 25 to 45 in good health and CMV-seronegative. V usage is TRBV29-1 and J usage is TRBJ2-7; possible D gene TRBD2, 6 bases. CDR3 residues: CSAAAGTVLYEQYF. The CDR3 bases are TGCAGCGCGGCCGCGGGGACTGTCTTGTACGAGCAGTACTTC.